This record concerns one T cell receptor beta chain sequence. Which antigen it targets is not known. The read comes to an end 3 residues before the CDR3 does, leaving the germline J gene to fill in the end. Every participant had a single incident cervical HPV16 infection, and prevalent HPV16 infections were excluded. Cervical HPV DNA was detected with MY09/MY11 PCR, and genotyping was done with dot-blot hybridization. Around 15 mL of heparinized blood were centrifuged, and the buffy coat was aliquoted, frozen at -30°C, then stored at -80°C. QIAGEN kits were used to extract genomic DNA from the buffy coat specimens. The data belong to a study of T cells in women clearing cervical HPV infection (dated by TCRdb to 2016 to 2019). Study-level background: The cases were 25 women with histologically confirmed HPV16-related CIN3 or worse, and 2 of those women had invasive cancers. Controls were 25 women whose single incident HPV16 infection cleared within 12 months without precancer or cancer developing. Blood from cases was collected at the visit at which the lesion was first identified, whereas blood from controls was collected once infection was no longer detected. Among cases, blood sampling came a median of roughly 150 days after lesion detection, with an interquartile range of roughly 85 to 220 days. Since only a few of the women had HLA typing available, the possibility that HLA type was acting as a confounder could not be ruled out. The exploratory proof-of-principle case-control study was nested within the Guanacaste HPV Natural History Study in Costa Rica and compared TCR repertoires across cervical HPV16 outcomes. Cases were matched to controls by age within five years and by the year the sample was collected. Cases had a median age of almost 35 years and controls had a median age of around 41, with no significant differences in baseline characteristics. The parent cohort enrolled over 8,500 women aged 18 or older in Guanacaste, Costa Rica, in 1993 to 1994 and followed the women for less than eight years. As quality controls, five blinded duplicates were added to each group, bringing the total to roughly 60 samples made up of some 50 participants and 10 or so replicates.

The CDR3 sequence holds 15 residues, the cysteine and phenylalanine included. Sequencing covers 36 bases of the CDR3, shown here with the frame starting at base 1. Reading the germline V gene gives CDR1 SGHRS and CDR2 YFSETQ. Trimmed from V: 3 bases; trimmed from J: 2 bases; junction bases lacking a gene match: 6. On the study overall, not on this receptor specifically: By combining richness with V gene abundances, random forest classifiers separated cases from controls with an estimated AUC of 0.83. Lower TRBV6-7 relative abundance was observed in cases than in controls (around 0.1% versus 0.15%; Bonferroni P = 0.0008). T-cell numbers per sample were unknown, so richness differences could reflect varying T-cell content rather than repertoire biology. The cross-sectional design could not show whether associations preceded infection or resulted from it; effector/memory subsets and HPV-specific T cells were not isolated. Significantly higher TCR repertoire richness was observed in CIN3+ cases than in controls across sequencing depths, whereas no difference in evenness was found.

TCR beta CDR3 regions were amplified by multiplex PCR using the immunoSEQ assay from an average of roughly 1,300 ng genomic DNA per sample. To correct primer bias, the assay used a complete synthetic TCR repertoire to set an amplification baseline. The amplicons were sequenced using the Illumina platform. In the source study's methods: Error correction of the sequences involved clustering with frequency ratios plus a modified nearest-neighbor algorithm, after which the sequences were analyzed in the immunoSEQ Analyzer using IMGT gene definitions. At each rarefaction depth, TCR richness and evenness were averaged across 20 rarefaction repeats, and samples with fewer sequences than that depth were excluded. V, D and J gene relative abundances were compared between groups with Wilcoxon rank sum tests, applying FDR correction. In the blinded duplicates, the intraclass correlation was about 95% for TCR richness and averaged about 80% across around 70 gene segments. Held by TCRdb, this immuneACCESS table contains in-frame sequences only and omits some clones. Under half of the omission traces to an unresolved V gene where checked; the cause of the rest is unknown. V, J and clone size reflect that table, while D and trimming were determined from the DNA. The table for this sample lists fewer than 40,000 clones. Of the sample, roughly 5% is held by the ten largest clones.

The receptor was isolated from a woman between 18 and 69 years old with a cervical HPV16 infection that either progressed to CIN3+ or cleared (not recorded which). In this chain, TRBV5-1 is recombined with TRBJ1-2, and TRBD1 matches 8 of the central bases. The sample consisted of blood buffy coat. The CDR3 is CASSSGTGTNYGYTF. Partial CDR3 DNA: TGCGCCAGCAGCTCCGGGACAGGCACCAACTATGGC.